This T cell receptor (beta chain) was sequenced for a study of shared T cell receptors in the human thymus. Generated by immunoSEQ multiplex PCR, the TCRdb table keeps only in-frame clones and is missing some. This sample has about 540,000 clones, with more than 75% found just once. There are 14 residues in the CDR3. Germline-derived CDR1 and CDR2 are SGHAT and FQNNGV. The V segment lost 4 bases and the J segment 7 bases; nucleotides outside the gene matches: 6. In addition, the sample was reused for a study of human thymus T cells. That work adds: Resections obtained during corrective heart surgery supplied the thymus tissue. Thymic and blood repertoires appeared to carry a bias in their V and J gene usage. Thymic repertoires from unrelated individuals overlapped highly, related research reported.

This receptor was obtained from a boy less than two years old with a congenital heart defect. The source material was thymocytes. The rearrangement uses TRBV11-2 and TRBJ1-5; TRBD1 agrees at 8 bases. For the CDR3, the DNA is TGTGCCAGCAGCTCCCCAGGGGGCGGGCAGCCCCAGCATTTT. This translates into CASSSPGGGQPQHF.